This TCR beta chain was sequenced during a study of OX40 agonist ivuxolimab in advanced cancers. Generated by immunoSEQ multiplex PCR, the TCRdb table keeps only in-frame clones and is missing some. The data hold fewer than 45,000 clones, with about 85% observed a single time. The CDR3 covers 13 residues. Trimming removed 3 bases at V and 2 bases at J, with 7 bases between. CDR1 MNHEY and CDR2 SMNVEV come from the germline V gene (reference sequence). This clonotype was sampled from an adult with an advanced solid tumor such as melanoma, head and neck, liver or kidney cancer. The sample was CD4+ or CD8+ T cells sorted from blood, taken in a trial of the OX40 agonist ivuxolimab. The genes are TRBV27 and TRBJ1-1; D is uncertain. The CDR3 DNA sequence: TGTGCCAGCAGTTTCGGGATTAACACTGAAGCTTTCTTT. Protein sequence: CASSFGINTEAFF.